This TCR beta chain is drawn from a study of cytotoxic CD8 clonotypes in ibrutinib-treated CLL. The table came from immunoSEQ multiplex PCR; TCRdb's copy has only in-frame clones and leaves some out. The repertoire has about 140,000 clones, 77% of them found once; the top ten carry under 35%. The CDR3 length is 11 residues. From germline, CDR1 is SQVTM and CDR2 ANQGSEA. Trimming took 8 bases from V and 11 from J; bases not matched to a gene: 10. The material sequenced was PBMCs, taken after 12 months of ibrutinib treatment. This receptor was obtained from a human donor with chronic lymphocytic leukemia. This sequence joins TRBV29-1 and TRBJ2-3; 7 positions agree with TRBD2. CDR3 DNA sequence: TGCAGCCCTAGGACTAGTTTACGGCAGTATTTT. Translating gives CSPRTSLRQYF.